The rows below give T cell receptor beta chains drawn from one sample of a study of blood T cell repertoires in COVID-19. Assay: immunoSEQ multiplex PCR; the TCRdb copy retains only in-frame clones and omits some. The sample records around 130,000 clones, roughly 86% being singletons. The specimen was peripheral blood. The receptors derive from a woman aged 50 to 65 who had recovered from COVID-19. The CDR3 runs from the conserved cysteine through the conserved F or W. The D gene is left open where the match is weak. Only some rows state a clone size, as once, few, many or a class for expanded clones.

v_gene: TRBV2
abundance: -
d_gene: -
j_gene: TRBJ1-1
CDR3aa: CASTKERNTEAFF
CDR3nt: TGTGCCAGCACCAAGGAGAGGAACACTGAAGCTTTCTTT

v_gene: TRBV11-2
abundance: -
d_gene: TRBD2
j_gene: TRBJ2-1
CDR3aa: CASSLTRGAYNEQFF
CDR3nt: TGTGCCAGCAGCTTAACACGGGGGGCCTACAATGAGCAGTTCTTC

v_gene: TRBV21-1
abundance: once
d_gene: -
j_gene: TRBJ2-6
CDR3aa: CASSKNARQAGANVLTF
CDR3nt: TGTGCCAGCAGCAAAAATGCCCGACAGGCTGGGGCCAACGTCCTGACTTTC

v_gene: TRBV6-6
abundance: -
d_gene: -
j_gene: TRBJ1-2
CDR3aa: CASSYSGDYGYTF
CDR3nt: TGTGCCAGCAGTTACTCCGGGGACTATGGCTACACCTTC

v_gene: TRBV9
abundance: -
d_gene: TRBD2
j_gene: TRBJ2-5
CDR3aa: CASSAGLARYKETQYF
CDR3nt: TGTGCCAGCAGCGCCGGACTAGCGCGGTATAAAGAGACCCAGTACTTC

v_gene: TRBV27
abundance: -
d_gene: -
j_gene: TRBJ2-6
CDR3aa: CASSLSGGPFASGANVLTF
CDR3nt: TGTGCCAGCAGTTTATCCGGCGGCCCGTTCGCCTCTGGGGCCAACGTCCTGACTTTC

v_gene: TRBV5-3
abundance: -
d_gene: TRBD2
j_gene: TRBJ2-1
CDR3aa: CATSSSGGAYEQFF
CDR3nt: TGTGCCACATCGTCGAGCGGGGGGGCCTATGAGCAGTTCTTC

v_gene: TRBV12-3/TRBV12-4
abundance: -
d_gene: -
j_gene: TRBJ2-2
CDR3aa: CASSSTGELFF
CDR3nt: TGTGCCAGCAGTTCGACCGGGGAGCTGTTTTTT

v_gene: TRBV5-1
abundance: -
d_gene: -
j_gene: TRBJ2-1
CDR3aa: CASSFGPNNEQFF
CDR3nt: TGCGCCAGCAGCTTTGGGCCGAACAATGAGCAGTTCTTC

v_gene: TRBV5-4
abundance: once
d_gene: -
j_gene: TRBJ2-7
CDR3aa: CASTHEGVYEQYF
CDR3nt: TGTGCCAGCACCCACGAGGGGGTCTACGAGCAGTACTTC

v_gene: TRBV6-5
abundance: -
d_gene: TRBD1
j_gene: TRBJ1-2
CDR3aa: CASSFRDRANYGYTF
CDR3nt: TGTGCCAGCAGTTTCCGGGACAGGGCTAACTATGGCTACACCTTC

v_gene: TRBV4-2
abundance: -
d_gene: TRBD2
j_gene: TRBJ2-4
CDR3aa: CASRAGLGENIQYF
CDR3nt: TGTGCCAGCAGAGCGGGACTAGGCGAGAACATTCAGTACTTC

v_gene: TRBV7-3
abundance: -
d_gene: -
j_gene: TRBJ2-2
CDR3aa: CASSLTYRDTNTGELFF
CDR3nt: TGTGCCAGCAGCTTAACGTATCGGGACACGAACACCGGGGAGCTGTTTTTT

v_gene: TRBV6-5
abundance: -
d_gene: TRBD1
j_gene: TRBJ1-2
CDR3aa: CASSLGPRGDYGYTF
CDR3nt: TGTGCCAGCAGCCTGGGACCCAGGGGGGACTATGGCTACACCTTC

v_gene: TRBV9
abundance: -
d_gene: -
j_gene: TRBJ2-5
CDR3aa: CASSPRTIGETQYF
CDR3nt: TGTGCCAGCAGCCCACGGACAATCGGAGAGACCCAGTACTTC

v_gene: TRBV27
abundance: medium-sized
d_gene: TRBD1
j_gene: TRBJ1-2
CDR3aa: CASSFQSTGAGGYTF
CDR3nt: TGTGCCAGCAGTTTTCAGTCCACAGGGGCGGGGGGCTACACCTTC

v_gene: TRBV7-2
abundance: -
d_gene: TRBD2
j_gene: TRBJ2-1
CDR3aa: CASSSRLAVTYNEQFF
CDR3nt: TGTGCCAGCAGCTCAAGACTAGCGGTTACCTACAATGAGCAGTTCTTC